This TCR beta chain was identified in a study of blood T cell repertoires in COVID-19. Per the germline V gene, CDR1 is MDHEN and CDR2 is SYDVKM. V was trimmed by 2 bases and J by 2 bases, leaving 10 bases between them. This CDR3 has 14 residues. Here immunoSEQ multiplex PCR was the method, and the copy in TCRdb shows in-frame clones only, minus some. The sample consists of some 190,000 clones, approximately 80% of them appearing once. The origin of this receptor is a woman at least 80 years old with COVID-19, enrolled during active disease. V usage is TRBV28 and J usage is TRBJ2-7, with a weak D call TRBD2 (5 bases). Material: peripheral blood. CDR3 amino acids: CASSLMSGTYEQYF. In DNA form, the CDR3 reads TGTGCCAGCAGTTTAATGAGCGGTACCTACGAGCAGTACTTC.